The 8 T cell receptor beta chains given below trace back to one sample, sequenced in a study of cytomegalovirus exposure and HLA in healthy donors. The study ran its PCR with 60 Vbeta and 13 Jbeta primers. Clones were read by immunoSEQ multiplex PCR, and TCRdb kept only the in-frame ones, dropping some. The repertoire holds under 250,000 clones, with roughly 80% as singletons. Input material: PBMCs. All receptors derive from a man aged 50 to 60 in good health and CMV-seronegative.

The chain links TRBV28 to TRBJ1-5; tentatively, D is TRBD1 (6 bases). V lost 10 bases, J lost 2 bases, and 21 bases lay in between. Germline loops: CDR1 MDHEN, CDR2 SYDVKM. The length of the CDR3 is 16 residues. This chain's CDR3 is CATIVGVRQGNQPQHF. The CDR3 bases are TGTGCCACCATAGTAGGGGTTCGACAGGGCAATCAGCCCCAGCATTTT.

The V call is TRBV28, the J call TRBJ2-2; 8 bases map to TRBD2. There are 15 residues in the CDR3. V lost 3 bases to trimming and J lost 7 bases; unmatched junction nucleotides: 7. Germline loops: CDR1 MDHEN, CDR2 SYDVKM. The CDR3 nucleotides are TGTGCCAGCAGTTTTGGGACTAGAGGTATCGGGGAGCTGTTTTTT. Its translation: CASSFGTRGIGELFF.

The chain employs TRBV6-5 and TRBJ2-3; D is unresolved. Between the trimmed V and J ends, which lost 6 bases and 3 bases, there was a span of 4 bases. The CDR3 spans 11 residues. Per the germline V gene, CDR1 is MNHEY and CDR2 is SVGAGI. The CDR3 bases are TGTGCCAGCAGGTTAACAGATACGCAGTATTTT. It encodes CASRLTDTQYF.

CDR3 in DNA: TGTGCCAGCAGCTTGGTTTACAATCAGCCCCAGCATTTT. Its protein product is CASSLVYNQPQHF. The chain uses TRBV5-8 and TRBJ1-5; unclear D gene. Trimming removed 0 bases at V and 3 bases at J, with 4 bases between. The CDR3 sequence is 13 residues long. Germline-derived CDR1 and CDR2 are SGHTS and YDEGEE.

CDR3 in amino acids: CATSRDPTSGRKDEQFF. The CDR3 DNA sequence: TGTGCCACCAGCAGAGATCCGACTAGCGGGAGAAAAGATGAGCAGTTCTTC. This chain uses TRBV15 with TRBJ2-1, with 12 bases aligning to TRBD2. The CDR3 spans 17 residues. Germline V lookup: CDR1 LNHNV, CDR2 YYDKDF (reference sequence). The V gene end was trimmed by 0 bases and the J gene end by 8 bases; junction bases not matched to a gene: 8.

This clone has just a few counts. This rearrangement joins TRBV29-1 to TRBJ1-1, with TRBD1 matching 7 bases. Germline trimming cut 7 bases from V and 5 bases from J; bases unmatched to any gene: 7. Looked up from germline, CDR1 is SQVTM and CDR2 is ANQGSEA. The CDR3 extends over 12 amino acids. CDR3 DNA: TGCAGCGCATACAGGGGATCGACTGAAGCTTTCTTT. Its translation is CSAYRGSTEAFF. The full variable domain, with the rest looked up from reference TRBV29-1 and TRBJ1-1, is SAVISQKPSRDICQRGTSLTIQCQVDSQVTMMFWYRQQPGQSLTLIATANQGSEATYESGFVIDKFPISRPNLTFSTLTVSNMSPEDSSIYLCSAYRGSTEAFFGQGTRLTVV.

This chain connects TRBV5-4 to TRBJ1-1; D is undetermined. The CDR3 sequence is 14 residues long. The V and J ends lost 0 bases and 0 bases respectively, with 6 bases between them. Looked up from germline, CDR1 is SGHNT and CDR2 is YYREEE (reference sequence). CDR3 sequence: CASSLVGLNTEAFF. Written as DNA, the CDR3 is TGTGCCAGCAGCTTGGTCGGGTTGAACACTGAAGCTTTCTTT.

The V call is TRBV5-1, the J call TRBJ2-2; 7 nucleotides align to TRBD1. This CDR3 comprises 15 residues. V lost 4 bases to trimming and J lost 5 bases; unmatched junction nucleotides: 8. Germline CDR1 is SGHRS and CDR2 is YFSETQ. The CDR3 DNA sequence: TGCGCCAGCAGCCCCCAGGGGGAAAGAACCGGGGAGCTGTTTTTT. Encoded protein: CASSPQGERTGELFF.